This T cell receptor (beta chain) was found in a study of blood T cell repertoires in COVID-19. About the study: Whether acute or convalescent, the COVID-19 samples came from the United States, Italy and Spain. The analysed material was cDNA or gDNA that came from T cells, B-cell-depleted T cells, or PBMCs.

The germline V gene encodes CDR1 LGHDT and CDR2 YNNKEL (reference sequence). The CDR3 has 18 amino acids. Trimming removed 2 bases from V and 1 base from J; junction bases left unmatched: 9. As processed by the authors: Estimates of nucleated cell counts were drawn from the amplification of reference gene primers. The method was immunoSEQ multiplex PCR; TCRdb's version includes in-frame clones alone and lacks a portion of them. V, J and clone size reflect that table, while D and trimming were determined from the DNA. The data hold about 170,000 clones, with roughly nine tenths observed a single time.

The sample was peripheral blood. The chain recombines TRBV3-1 (or the pseudogene TRBV3-2) with TRBJ2-2; 8 nucleotides align to TRBD1. The receptor comes from a man between 65 and 85 years old with acute or convalescent COVID-19. CDR3 coding DNA: TGTGCCAGCAGCCAAAGCTTATCCGGGACAGGGAACACCGGGGAGCTGTTTTTT. This sequence encodes CASSQSLSGTGNTGELFF.